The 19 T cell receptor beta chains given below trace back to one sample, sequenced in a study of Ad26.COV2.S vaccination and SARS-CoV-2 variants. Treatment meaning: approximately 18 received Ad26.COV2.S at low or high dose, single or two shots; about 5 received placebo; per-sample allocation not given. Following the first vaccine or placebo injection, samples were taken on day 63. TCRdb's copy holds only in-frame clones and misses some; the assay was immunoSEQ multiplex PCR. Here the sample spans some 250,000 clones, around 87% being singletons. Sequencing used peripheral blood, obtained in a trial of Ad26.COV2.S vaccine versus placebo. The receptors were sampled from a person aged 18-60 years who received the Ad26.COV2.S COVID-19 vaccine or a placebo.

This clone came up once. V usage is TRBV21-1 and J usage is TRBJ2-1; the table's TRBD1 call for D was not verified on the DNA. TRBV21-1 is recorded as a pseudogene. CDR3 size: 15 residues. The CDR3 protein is CASSRDTLLYNEQFF. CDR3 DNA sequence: TGTGCCAGCAGCAGGGACACGCTCCTCTACAATGAGCAGTTCTTC.

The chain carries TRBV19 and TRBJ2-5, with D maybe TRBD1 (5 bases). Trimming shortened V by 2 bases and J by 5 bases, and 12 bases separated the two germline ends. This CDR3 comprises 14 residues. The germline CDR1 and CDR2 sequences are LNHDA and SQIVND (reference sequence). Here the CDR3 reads CASSIQGSGETQYF. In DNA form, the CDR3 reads TGTGCCAGTAGTATACAGGGCTCAGGGGAGACCCAGTACTTC.

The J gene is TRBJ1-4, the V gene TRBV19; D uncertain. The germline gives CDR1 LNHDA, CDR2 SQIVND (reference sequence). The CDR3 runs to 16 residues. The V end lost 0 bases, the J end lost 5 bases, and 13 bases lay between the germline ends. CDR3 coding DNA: TGTGCCAGTAGTATAGATGGCCGAGGCGGGAATGAAAAACTGTTTTTT. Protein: CASSIDGRGGNEKLFF.

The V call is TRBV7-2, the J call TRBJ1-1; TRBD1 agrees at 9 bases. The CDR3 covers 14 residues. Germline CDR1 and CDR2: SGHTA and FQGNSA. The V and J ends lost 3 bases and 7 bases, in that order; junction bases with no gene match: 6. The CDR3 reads CASSFGRGQGEAFF. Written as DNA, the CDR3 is TGTGCCAGCAGCTTCGGGAGGGGACAGGGTGAAGCTTTCTTT. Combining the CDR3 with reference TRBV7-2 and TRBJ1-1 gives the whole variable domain GAGVSQSPSNKVTEKGKDVELRCDPISGHTALYWYRQSLGQGLEFLIYFQGNSAPDKSGLPSDRFSAERTGGSVSTLTIQRTQQEDSAVYLCASSFGRGQGEAFFGQGTRLTVV.

CDR3 DNA: TGTGCCAGCAGCCCGGGACTAGCGGGAGGAGAGACCCAGTACTTC. It specifies CASSPGLAGGETQYF. The chain has TRBV11-3 and TRBJ2-5, with TRBD2 identical over 15 bases. The CDR3 spans 15 residues. Germline CDR1 SGHNT, CDR2 YENEEA. Unmatched junction bases numbered 2, after V lost 5 bases and J lost 4 bases. Based on the CDR3 plus reference TRBV11-3 and TRBJ2-5, the full variable domain is EAGVVQSPRYKIIEKKQPVAFWCNPISGHNTLYWYLQNLGQGPELLIRYENEEAVDDSQLPKDRFSAERLKGVDSTLKIQPAELGDSAVYLCASSPGLAGGETQYFGPGTRLLVL.

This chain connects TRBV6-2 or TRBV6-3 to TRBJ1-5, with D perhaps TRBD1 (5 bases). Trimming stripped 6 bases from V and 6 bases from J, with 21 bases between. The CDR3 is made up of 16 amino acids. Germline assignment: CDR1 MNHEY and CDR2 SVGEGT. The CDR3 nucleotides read TGTGCCAGCAGCCCTCTAATCACCAGGGCAGGTCAGCCCCAGCATTTT. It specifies CASSPLITRAGQPQHF.

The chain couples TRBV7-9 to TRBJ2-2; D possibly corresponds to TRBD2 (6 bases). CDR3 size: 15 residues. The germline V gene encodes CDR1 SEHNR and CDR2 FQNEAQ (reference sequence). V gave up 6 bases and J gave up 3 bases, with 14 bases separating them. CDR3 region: CASRSKTRDTGELFF. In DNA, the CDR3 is TGTGCCAGCAGGTCCAAGACTAGGGACACCGGGGAGCTGTTTTTT.

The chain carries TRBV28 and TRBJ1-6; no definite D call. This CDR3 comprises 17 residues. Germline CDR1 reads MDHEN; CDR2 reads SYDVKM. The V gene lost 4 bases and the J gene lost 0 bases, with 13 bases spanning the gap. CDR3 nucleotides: TGTGCCAGCAGTTCTGCTCATCACTTCTCCTATAATTCACCCCTCCACTTT. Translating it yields CASSSAHHFSYNSPLHF.

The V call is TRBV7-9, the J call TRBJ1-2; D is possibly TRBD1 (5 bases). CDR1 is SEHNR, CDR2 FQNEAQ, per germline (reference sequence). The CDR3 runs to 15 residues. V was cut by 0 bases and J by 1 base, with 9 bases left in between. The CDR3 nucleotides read TGTGCCAGCAGCTTAGCGGGGGAAATTAACTATGGCTACACCTTC. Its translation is CASSLAGEINYGYTF. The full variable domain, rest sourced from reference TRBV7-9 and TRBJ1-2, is DTGVSQNPRHKITKRGQNVTFRCDPISEHNRLYWYRQTLGQGPEFLTYFQNEAQLEKSRLLSDRFSAERPKGSFSTLEIQRTEQGDSAMYLCASSLAGEINYGYTFGSGTRLTVV.

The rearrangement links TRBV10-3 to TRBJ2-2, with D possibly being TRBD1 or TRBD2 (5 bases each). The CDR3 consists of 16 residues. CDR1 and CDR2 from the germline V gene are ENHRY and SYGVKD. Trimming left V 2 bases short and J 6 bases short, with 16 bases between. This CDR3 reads CAISEGGRGSSGELFF. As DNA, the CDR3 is TGTGCCATCAGTGAGGGGGGTCGGGGCTCATCCGGGGAGCTGTTTTTT.

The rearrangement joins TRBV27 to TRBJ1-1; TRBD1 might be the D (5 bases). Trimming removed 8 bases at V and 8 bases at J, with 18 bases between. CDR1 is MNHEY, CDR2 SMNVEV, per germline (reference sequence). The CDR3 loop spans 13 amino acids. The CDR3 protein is CASCPWDSVEAFF. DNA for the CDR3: TGTGCCAGCTGCCCTTGGGACTCTGTAGAAGCTTTCTTT.

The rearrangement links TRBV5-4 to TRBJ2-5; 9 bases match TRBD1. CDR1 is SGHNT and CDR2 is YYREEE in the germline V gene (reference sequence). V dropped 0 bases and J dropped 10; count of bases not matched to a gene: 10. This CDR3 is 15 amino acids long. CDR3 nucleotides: TGTGCCAGCAGCTTGGTGGGACAGGGAACAAGGGACCAGTACTTC. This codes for CASSLVGQGTRDQYF. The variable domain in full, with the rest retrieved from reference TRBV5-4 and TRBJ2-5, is ETGVTQSPTHLIKTRGQQVTLRCSSQSGHNTVSWYQQALGQGPQFIFQYYREEENGRGNFPPRFSGLQFPNYSSELNVNALELDDSALYLCASSLVGQGTRDQYFGPGTRLLVL.

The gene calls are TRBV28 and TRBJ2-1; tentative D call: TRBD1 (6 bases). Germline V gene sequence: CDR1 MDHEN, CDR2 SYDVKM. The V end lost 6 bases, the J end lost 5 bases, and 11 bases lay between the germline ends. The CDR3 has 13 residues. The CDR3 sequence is CASRPQGDNEQFF. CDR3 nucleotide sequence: TGTGCCAGCAGACCACAGGGAGACAATGAGCAGTTCTTC.

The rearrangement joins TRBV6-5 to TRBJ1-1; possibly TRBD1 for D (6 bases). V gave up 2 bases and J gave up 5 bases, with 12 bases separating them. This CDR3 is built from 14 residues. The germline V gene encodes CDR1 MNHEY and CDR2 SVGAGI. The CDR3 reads CASSYPTGRTEAFF. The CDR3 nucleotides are TGTGCCAGCAGTTACCCGACAGGACGGACTGAAGCTTTCTTT.

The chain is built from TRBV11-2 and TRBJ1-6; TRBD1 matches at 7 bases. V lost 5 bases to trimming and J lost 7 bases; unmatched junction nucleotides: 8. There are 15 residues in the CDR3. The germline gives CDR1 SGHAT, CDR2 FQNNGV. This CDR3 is CASSQGRGGNSPLHF. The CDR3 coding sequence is TGTGCCAGCAGCCAAGGCAGGGGGGGGAATTCACCCCTCCACTTT.

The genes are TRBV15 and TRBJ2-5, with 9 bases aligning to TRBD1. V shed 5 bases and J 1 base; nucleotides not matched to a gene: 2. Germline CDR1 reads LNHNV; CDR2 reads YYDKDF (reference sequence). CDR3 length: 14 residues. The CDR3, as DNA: TGTGCCACCAGCTCGGACAGGGGCCAAGAGACCCAGTACTTC. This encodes CATSSDRGQETQYF.

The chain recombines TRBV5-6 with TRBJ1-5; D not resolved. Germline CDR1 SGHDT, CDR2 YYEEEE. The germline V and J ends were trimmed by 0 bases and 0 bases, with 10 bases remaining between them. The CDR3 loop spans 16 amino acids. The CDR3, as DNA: TGTGCCAGCAGCTTGGGACATCTTGATAGCAATCAGCCCCAGCATTTT. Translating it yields CASSLGHLDSNQPQHF.

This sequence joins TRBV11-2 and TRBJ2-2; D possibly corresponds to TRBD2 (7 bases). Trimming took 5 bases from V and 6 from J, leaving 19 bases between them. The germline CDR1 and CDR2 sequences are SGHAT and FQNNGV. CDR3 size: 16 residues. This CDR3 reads CASSPLRGGGAGELFF. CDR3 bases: TGTGCCAGCAGCCCCCTCAGAGGAGGGGGGGCCGGGGAGCTGTTTTTT.

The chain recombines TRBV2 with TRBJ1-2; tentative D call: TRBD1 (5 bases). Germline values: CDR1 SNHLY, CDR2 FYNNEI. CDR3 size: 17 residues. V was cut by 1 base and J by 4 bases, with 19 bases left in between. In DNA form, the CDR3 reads TGTGCCAGCAGTGAAGGAGTGAGTGGGGGGGTAGGCTATGGCTACACCTTC. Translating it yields CASSEGVSGGVGYGYTF.